This TCR beta chain was recovered during a study of Ad26.COV2.S vaccination and SARS-CoV-2 variants. V was trimmed by 5 bases and J by 8 bases, leaving 15 bases between them. The CDR3 contains 13 residues. Germline CDR1 reads SGHTA; CDR2 reads FQGNSA. Using immunoSEQ multiplex PCR, the repertoire was profiled, and TCRdb retains in-frame clones only, with some absent. Of 300,000 to 450,000 clones listed, roughly 94% were seen once; the top ten hold 3% to 5%. The study, taken as a whole, reports: It was found that vaccine and placebo recipients had similar non-spike TCR breadth. It was vaccine recipients, not placebo recipients, who had the higher spike-specific TCR breadth.

This clone was seen just once. Its antigen is still unknown. Additional DNA sequences in this sample encode the identical CDR3. The V call is TRBV7-2, the J call TRBJ1-2; weak D call: TRBD1 (6 bases). This clonotype originated in a human donor who had recovered from COVID-19. Specimen: peripheral blood, collected after recovery from COVID-19. Written as DNA, the CDR3 is TGTGCCAGCAGCCCAGGGGCTGGGGGGGGCTACACCTTC. It is translated as CASSPGAGGGYTF.